One and the same sample provided the 31 T cell receptor beta chains below, sequenced in a study of blood T cell repertoires in COVID-19. The method was immunoSEQ multiplex PCR; TCRdb's version includes in-frame clones alone and lacks a portion of them. The data show about 94,000 clones, about four fifths seen once. Sample: peripheral blood. These receptors were obtained from a human donor in a cohort sampled during active COVID-19.

This clone was seen a few times. V and J are TRBV27 and TRBJ1-5; D is uncertain. V was cut by 4 bases and J by 0 bases, with 7 bases left in between. Germline V CDR1 and CDR2: MNHEY, SMNVEV (reference sequence). The CDR3 loop spans 14 amino acids. CDR3 DNA sequence: TGTGCCAGCAGTTCAGGAAGTAGCAATCAGCCCCAGCATTTT. It codes for CASSSGSSNQPQHF.

The chain carries TRBV21-1 and TRBJ2-7; the listed D gene, TRBD2, was not tested against the DNA. TRBV21-1 is listed as a pseudogene. This CDR3 has 14 amino acids. In nucleotides, the CDR3 is TGTGCCAGCAAATCTTGCGGGACCTACTACGAGCAGTACTTC. Translation gives CASKSCGTYYEQYF.

V is TRBV6-5 and J is TRBJ2-7, with 10 bases fitting TRBD2. CDR1 is MNHEY, CDR2 SVGAGI, per germline. This CDR3 is 14 amino acids long. The J segment lost 4 bases and the V segment lost 6 bases, leaving 6 bases of the junction unmatched. The CDR3 bases are TGTGCCAGCAGAACTAGCGGGACTCAGTACGAGCAGTACTTC. This sequence encodes CASRTSGTQYEQYF.

The rearrangement uses TRBV28 and TRBJ1-4; possibly TRBD1 for D (5 bases). V lost 2 bases, J lost 8 bases, and 18 bases lay in between. This CDR3 comprises 16 residues. Germline CDR1 MDHEN, CDR2 SYDVKM. The CDR3 is CASSLGAGVGEEKLFF. As DNA, the CDR3 is TGTGCCAGCAGTTTAGGGGCCGGAGTAGGAGAAGAAAAACTGTTTTTT. The full variable domain, with the rest looked up from reference TRBV28 and TRBJ1-4, is DVKVTQSSRYLVKRTGEKVFLECVQDMDHENMFWYRQDPGLGLRLIYFSYDVKMKEKGDIPEGYSVSREKKERFSLILESASTNQTSMYLCASSLGAGVGEEKLFFGSGTQLSVL.

The chain couples TRBV21-1 to TRBJ2-5; no DNA check was done on the table's D call, TRBD1. TRBV21-1 is a pseudogene segment. This CDR3 has 15 amino acids. The chain's CDR3 is CASSKQGAQRETQYF. CDR3 in DNA: TGTGCCAGCAGCAAACAGGGGGCGCAGAGAGAGACCCAGTACTTC.

The CDR3 here is CASSYGLAGGDEQYF. The CDR3 coding sequence is TGTGCCAGCAGCTATGGACTAGCGGGAGGAGACGAGCAGTACTTC. The rearrangement links TRBV5-4 to TRBJ2-7; 14 positions match TRBD2. The CDR3 loop spans 15 amino acids. The V gene's germline CDR1 is SGHNT and CDR2 YYREEE (reference sequence). Unmatched junction bases numbered 4, after V lost 3 bases and J lost 5 bases.

The V gene is TRBV9, the J gene TRBJ2-7; 8 bases match TRBD2. V lost 4 bases to trimming and J lost 6 bases; unmatched junction nucleotides: 18. The CDR3 has 17 amino acids. CDR1 and CDR2 (germline): SGDLS, YYNGEE. The CDR3 DNA reads TGTGCCAGCAGCACAACCCCCTCTAGCGGGTTTGGGGGCGAGCAGTACTTC. Its protein product is CASSTTPSSGFGGEQYF.

The J gene is TRBJ1-1, the V gene TRBV7-2, with D perhaps matching TRBD1 (6 bases). V lost 5 bases, J lost 4 bases, and 14 bases lay in between. Germline CDR1 and CDR2: SGHTA and FQGNSA. The CDR3 is made up of 14 amino acids. Written as DNA, the CDR3 is TGTGCCAGCAGCCTCACCGGGGGGGCCACTGAAGCTTTCTTT. Its translation: CASSLTGGATEAFF.

This chain links TRBV2 with TRBJ1-2; maybe TRBD1 (6 bases). CDR3 length: 13 amino acids. V gave up 6 bases and J gave up 2 bases, with 10 bases separating them. Germline-derived CDR1 and CDR2 are SNHLY and FYNNEI. The CDR3 reads CASRPDSNYGYTF. CDR3 in DNA: TGTGCCAGCAGACCGGACAGCAACTATGGCTACACCTTC.

The rearrangement uses TRBV2 and TRBJ2-1; 9 bases agree with TRBD2. Trimming took 6 bases from V and 6 from J; bases not matched to a gene: 12. Germline values: CDR1 SNHLY, CDR2 FYNNEI. CDR3 length: 16 amino acids. CDR3 nucleotide sequence: TGTGCCAGCAGAGTCCTTAGCGGGAGTTTCCTCAATGAGCAGTTCTTC. Protein sequence: CASRVLSGSFLNEQFF.

The genes are TRBV5-6 and TRBJ1-5; 8 bases align to TRBD1. Trimming cost V 5 bases and J 5 bases; bases outside gene matches: 9. The CDR3 contains 15 residues. CDR1 and CDR2 (germline): SGHDT, YYEEEE. Here the CDR3 reads CASSPAAGGDQPQHF. CDR3 bases: TGTGCCAGCAGTCCCGCGGCAGGGGGCGATCAGCCCCAGCATTTT.

Comment on this clone: Relative to the germline gene, one junction end is altered; a read error may explain this. This chain joins TRBV28 and TRBJ2-7; the match to TRBD2 covers 8 bases. Germline-derived CDR1 and CDR2 are MDHEN and SYDVKM. This CDR3 has 16 residues. CDR3 region: CASGLPTSAISYEQYF. The CDR3 nucleotides are TGTGCCAGCGGTTTGCCGACTAGCGCTATCTCCTACGAGCAGTACTTC.

This chain connects TRBV5-6 to TRBJ1-3; no firm D call. V was trimmed by 5 bases and J by 0 bases, leaving 3 bases between them. Germline assignment: CDR1 SGHDT and CDR2 YYEEEE. The CDR3 is made up of 12 amino acids. The CDR3 sequence: CASRSSGNTIYF. CDR3 coding DNA: TGTGCCAGCAGGAGCTCTGGAAACACCATATATTTT.

The chain couples TRBV7-2 to TRBJ2-7, with D maybe TRBD2 (5 bases). Trimming took 3 bases from V and 7 from J, leaving 13 bases between them. The germline V gene encodes CDR1 SGHTA and CDR2 FQGNSA. The CDR3 is 13 amino acids. The CDR3 DNA sequence: TGTGCCAGCAGCTTGGCACCGGGGTATGAGCAGTACTTC. Residues: CASSLAPGYEQYF.

The rearrangement uses TRBV18 and TRBJ2-7; the match to TRBD1 covers 12 bases. V lost 6 bases to trimming and J lost 2 bases; unmatched junction nucleotides: 2. Germline CDR1 KGHSH, CDR2 LQKENI. The CDR3 length is 14 residues. The chain's CDR3 is CASSGTGGAYEQYF. CDR3 DNA sequence: TGTGCCAGCTCCGGGACAGGGGGCGCCTACGAGCAGTACTTC.

The rearrangement joins TRBV27 to TRBJ2-7; maybe TRBD1 (6 bases). Germline CDR1 MNHEY, CDR2 SMNVEV (reference sequence). This CDR3 contains 14 residues. Trimming stripped 2 bases from V and 1 base from J, with 9 bases between. CDR3 protein: CASSLITGSYEQYF. CDR3 in DNA: TGTGCCAGCAGTTTAATAACAGGGTCCTACGAGCAGTACTTC.

This clone was detected only once. In DNA form, the CDR3 reads TGTGCCAGCAGTCCCCCAGACAGAGCGGGCACCGGGGAGCTGTTTTTT. Translated: CASSPPDRAGTGELFF. This rearrangement joins TRBV6-2 or TRBV6-3 to TRBJ2-2; D might be TRBD2 (6 bases). CDR3 size: 16 residues. V was pared by 5 bases and J by 4 bases, with 17 bases between. Germline CDR1 MNHEY, CDR2 SVGEGT.

This clone was observed once. This chain uses TRBV28 with TRBJ2-5; D remains ambiguous. CDR3 size: 13 residues. CDR1 MDHEN and CDR2 SYDVKM come from the germline V gene. The V end was cut by 2 bases, the J end by 2 bases, with 6 bases between. The CDR3 DNA reads as TGTGCCAGCAGTTTAGGCAGGCAAGAGACCCAGTACTTC. Protein: CASSLGRQETQYF.

The J gene is TRBJ1-6, the V gene TRBV10-3, with D possibly being TRBD1 (6 bases). V dropped 5 bases and J dropped 10 bases, with 15 bases sitting between them. In germline, CDR1 is ENHRY, CDR2 SYGVKD. The CDR3 runs 14 residues. The CDR3 protein is CAISWQGKESPLHF. CDR3 nucleotide sequence: TGTGCCATCAGTTGGCAGGGGAAAGAATCACCCCTCCACTTT.

This clone appeared a few times. The chain recombines TRBV19 with TRBJ1-1; 9 bases fit TRBD1. CDR1 is LNHDA and CDR2 is SQIVND in the germline V gene (reference sequence). J lost 6 bases, V lost 9 bases, and 17 bases had no gene match. The CDR3 extends over 16 amino acids. CDR3 sequence reads: CASLRDRDQLIAEAFF. CDR3 DNA: TGTGCCAGCCTTCGGGACAGGGACCAACTTATAGCTGAAGCTTTCTTT.

The sample holds a few counts of this clone. V usage is TRBV28 and J usage is TRBJ1-6, with D uncertain. Germline lookup yields CDR1 MDHEN and CDR2 SYDVKM. Trimming removed 5 bases from V and 9 bases from J, with 8 bases in between. This CDR3 region has 12 residues. The CDR3 reads CASSPVLSPLHF. The CDR3, as DNA: TGTGCCAGCAGTCCGGTTCTTTCACCCCTCCACTTT.

This clone came up a few times. This chain uses TRBV5-1 with TRBJ2-7, with TRBD2 identical over 13 bases. Per the germline V gene, CDR1 is SGHRS and CDR2 is YFSETQ. Germline trimming cut 6 bases from V and 7 bases from J; bases unmatched to any gene: 10. The CDR3 loop spans 15 amino acids. The CDR3 coding sequence is TGCGCCAGCAACTGGGGACTAGCGGGAAACAATGAGCAGTACTTC. Translation gives CASNWGLAGNNEQYF.

The rearrangement uses TRBV7-2 and TRBJ2-7, with 9 positions matching TRBD2. From germline, CDR1 is SGHTA and CDR2 FQGNSA. V dropped 1 base and J dropped 4; count of bases not matched to a gene: 2. The CDR3 is made up of 14 amino acids. CDR3 nucleotides: TGTGCCAGCAGCTTAGGGACTAGCGAGTACGAGCAGTACTTC. Residues: CASSLGTSEYEQYF.

The genes are TRBV19 and TRBJ2-7; D may be TRBD1 (6 bases). The CDR3 runs to 14 residues. Trimming took 8 bases from V and 2 from J, leaving 16 bases between them. The V gene's germline CDR1 is LNHDA and CDR2 SQIVND (reference sequence). The CDR3 bases are TGTGCCAGTTCGCCCCAGGGGCTGACCTACGAGCAGTACTTC. This encodes CASSPQGLTYEQYF.

As regards this clone: Since a much larger clone is just one base distant, this may be a read error. Other DNA sequences in this specimen translate into the identical CDR3. The V gene is TRBV6-5, the J gene TRBJ1-2; D ambiguous. The CDR3 contains 11 residues. The V gene's germline CDR1 is MNHEY and CDR2 SVGAGI. Trimming stripped 8 bases from V and 4 bases from J, with 8 bases between. Written as DNA, the CDR3 is TGTGCCAGCGCCCAGTCCTATGGCTACACCTTC. Protein: CASAQSYGYTF.

The V and J genes are TRBV6-5 and TRBJ1-1, with D maybe TRBD1 (6 bases). The germline V gene has CDR1 MNHEY and CDR2 SVGAGI. CDR3 size: 14 residues. V lost 4 bases, J lost 1 base, and 10 bases lay in between. CDR3 sequence (DNA): TGTGCCAGCAGTTTGGGCAGGGGGAACACTGAAGCTTTCTTT. It is translated as CASSLGRGNTEAFF.

V is TRBV18 and J is TRBJ1-4; D gene uncertain. CDR3 length equals 14 residues. The V end was cut by 5 bases, the J end by 0 bases, with 7 bases between. Germline V gene data show CDR1 as KGHSH and CDR2 as LQKENI. The CDR3 nucleotides are TGTGCCAGCTCATCGGTTGCAACTAATGAAAAACTGTTTTTT. It is translated as CASSSVATNEKLFF. Using reference TRBV18 and TRBJ1-4 for the parts outside the CDR3, the full variable domain is NAGVMQNPRHLVRRRGQEARLRCSPMKGHSHVYWYRQLPEEGLKFMVYLQKENIIDESGMPKERFSAEFPKEGPSILRIQQVVRGDSAAYFCASSSVATNEKLFFGSGTQLSVL.

This clone was seen more than once but under ten times. The chain is built from TRBV12-3 or TRBV12-4 and TRBJ1-6; no firm D call. The CDR3 spans 12 residues. The V gene lost 5 bases and the J gene lost 9 bases, with 8 bases spanning the gap. The CDR3 region is CASSPNGSPLHF. Here the CDR3 DNA reads TGTGCCAGCAGTCCCAACGGTTCACCCCTCCACTTT.

This chain connects TRBV6-5 to TRBJ2-2; D might be TRBD2 (5 bases). V lost 6 bases, J lost 1 base, and 12 bases lay in between. In germline, CDR1 is MNHEY, CDR2 SVGAGI. This CDR3 has 15 residues. The CDR3, as DNA: TGTGCCAGCAGCGGACTGACGTTGAACACCGGGGAGCTGTTTTTT. Translation: CASSGLTLNTGELFF.

The chain couples TRBV3-1 (or the pseudogene TRBV3-2) to TRBJ2-7; D is perhaps TRBD2 (5 bases). Per germline, CDR1 LGHDT and CDR2 YNNKEL (reference sequence). The CDR3 contains 13 residues. Trimming shortened V by 2 bases and J by 7 bases, and 12 bases separated the two germline ends. This CDR3 is CASSQLTPGEQYF. Written as DNA, the CDR3 is TGTGCCAGCAGCCAACTAACCCCGGGAGAGCAGTACTTC.

The V and J genes are TRBV19 and TRBJ1-5; 10 nucleotides match TRBD1. This CDR3 contains 16 residues. V gave up 5 bases and J gave up 7 bases; unmatched junction bases: 11. Germline V gene sequence: CDR1 LNHDA, CDR2 SQIVND (reference sequence). The CDR3 is CASSELDRGRGQPQHF. The CDR3 DNA is TGTGCCAGTAGTGAATTAGACAGGGGGCGAGGACAGCCCCAGCATTTT.